This T cell receptor (beta chain) was obtained from a study of early stage breast cancer tumors. Across the study: Each sample averaged about 9.4-fold read coverage.

General observations from the study: Compared with adjacent normal breast tissue, tumors showed 2 to 3-fold greater T cell density and higher clonality.

The count of this clone is one. Antigen specificity is unknown. The protocol was immunoSEQ multiplex PCR, while the TCRdb copy is restricted to in-frame clones and leaves out a portion. Of approximately 10,000 clones in the sample, approximately 72% were seen once. The V end lost 0 bases, the J end lost 4 bases, and 13 bases lay between the germline ends. From germline, CDR1 is SGHDT and CDR2 YYEEEE. CDR3 size: 15 residues. This receptor was obtained from a person in their forties with breast cancer. Source material: breast tumor tissue. The chain has TRBV5-6 and TRBJ1-2; D is undetermined. This CDR3 is CASSLDATPSYGYTF. The CDR3 DNA reads as TGTGCCAGCAGCTTGGACGCTACGCCTAGCTATGGCTACACCTTC.